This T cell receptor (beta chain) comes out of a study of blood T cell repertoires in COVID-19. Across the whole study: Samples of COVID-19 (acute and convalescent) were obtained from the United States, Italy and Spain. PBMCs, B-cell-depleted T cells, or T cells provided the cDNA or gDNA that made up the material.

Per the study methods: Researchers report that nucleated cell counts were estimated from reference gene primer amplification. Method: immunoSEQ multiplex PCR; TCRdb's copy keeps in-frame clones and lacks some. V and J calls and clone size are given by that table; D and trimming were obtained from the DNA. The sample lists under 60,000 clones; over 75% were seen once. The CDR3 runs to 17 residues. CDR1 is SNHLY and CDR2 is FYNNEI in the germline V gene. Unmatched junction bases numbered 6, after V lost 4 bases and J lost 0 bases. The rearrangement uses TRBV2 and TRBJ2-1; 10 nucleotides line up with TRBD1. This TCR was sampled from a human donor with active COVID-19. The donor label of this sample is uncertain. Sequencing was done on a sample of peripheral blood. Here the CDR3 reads CASSGGQGLSSYNEQFF. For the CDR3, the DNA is TGTGCCAGCAGTGGGGGACAGGGGCTCAGCTCCTACAATGAGCAGTTCTTC.